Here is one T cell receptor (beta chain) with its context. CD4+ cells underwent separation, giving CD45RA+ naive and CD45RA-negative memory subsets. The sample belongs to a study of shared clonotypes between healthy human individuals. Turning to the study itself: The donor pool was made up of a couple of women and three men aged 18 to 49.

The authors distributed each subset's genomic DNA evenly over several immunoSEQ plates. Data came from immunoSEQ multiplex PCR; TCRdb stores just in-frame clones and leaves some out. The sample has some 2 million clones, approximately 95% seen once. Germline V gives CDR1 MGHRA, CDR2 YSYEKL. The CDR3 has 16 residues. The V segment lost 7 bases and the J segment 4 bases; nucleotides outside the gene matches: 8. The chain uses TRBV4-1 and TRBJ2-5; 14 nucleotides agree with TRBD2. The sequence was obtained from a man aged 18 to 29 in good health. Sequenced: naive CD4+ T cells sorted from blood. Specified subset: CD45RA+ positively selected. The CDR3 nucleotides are TGCGCCAGCACACGACTAGCGGGAGGGAGGGTAGAGACCCAGTACTTC. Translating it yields CASTRLAGGRVETQYF.